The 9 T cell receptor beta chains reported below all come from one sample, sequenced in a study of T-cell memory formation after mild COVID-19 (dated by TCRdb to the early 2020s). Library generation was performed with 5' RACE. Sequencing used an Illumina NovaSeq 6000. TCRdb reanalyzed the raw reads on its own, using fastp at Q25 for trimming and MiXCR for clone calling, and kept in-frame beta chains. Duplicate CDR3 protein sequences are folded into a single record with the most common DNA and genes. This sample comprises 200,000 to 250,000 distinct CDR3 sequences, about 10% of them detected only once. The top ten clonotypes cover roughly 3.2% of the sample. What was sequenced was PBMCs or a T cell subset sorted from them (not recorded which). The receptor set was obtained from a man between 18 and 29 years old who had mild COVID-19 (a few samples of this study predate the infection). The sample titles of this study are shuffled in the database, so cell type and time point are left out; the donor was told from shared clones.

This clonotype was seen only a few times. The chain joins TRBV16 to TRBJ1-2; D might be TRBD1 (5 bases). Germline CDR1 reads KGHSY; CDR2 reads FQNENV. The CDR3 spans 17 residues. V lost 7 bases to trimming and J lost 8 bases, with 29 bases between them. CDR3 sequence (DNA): TGTGCCAGCACCACCATCACAGGTCCTGCTCTTTCGGGGGGCTACACCTTC. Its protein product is CASTTITGPALSGGYTF.

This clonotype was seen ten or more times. The CDR3 DNA reads TGTGCCAGCAGCTTAAGTGGGGAGGGATACGAGCAGTACTTC. Its protein is CASSLSGEGYEQYF. This chain uses TRBV7-3 with TRBJ2-7; 7 bases map to TRBD2. The CDR3 runs to 14 residues. V was pared by 1 base and J by 4 bases, with 4 bases of the junction left unmatched. Per the germline V gene, CDR1 is SGHTA and CDR2 is FQGTGA. The full variable domain, its missing parts supplied by reference TRBV7-3 and TRBJ2-7, is GAGVSQTPSNKVTEKGKYVELRCDPISGHTALYWYRQSLGQGPEFLIYFQGTGAADDSGLPNDRFFAVRPEGSVSTLKIQRTERGDSAVYLCASSLSGEGYEQYFGPGTRLTVT.

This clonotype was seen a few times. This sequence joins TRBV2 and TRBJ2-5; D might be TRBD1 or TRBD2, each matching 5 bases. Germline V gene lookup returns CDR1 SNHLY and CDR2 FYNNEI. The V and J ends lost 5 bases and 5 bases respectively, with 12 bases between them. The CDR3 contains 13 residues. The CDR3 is CASSRDGRETQYF. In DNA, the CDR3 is TGTGCCAGCAGTCGGGACGGAAGGGAGACCCAGTACTTC.

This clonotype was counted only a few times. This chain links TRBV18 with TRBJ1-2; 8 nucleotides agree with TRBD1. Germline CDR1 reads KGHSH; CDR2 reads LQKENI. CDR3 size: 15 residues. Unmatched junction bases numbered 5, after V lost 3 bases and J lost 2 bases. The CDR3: CASSPAGTGNYGYTF. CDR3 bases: TGTGCCAGCTCACCCGCCGGGACAGGAAACTATGGCTACACCTTC.

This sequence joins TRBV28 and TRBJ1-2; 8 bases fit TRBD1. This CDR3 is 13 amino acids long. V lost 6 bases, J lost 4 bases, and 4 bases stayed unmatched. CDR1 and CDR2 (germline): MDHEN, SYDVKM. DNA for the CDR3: TGTGCCAGCAGGCGACAGGGGTCCTATGGCTACACCTTC. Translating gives CASRRQGSYGYTF.

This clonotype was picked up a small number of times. The CDR3 loop is CASSPVYNEQFF. The CDR3 DNA is TGTGCCAGCAGTCCGGTATACAATGAGCAGTTCTTC. This chain joins TRBV6-2 or TRBV6-3 and TRBJ2-1; D not resolved. The germline V gene encodes CDR1 MNHEY and CDR2 SVGEGT. The V and J ends lost 5 bases and 4 bases respectively, with 6 bases between them. The CDR3 runs to 12 residues.

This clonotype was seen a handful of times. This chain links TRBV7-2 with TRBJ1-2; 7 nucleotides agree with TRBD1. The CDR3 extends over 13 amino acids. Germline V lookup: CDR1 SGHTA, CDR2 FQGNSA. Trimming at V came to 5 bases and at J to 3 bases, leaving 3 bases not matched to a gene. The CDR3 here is CASSQTGYYGYTF. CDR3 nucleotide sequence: TGTGCCAGCAGCCAGACAGGGTACTATGGCTACACCTTC. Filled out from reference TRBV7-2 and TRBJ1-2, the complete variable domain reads GAGVSQSPSNKVTEKGKDVELRCDPISGHTALYWYRQSLGQGLEFLIYFQGNSAPDKSGLPSDRFSAERTGGSVSTLTIQRTQQEDSAVYLCASSQTGYYGYTFGSGTRLTVV.

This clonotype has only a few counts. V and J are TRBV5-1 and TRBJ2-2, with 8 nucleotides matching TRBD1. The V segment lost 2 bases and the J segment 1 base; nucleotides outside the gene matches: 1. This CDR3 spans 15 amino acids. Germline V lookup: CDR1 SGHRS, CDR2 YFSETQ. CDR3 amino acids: CASSFGQGNTGELFF. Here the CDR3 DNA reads TGCGCCAGCAGCTTCGGACAGGGGAACACCGGGGAGCTGTTTTTT.

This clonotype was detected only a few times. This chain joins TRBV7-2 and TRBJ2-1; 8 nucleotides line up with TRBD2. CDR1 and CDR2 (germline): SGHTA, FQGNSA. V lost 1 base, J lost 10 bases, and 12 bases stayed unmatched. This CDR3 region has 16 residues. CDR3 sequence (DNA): TGTGCCAGCAGCTTAGTCGGCGGGGGGTCAGGAGGGGAGCAGTTCTTC. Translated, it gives CASSLVGGGSGGEQFF.